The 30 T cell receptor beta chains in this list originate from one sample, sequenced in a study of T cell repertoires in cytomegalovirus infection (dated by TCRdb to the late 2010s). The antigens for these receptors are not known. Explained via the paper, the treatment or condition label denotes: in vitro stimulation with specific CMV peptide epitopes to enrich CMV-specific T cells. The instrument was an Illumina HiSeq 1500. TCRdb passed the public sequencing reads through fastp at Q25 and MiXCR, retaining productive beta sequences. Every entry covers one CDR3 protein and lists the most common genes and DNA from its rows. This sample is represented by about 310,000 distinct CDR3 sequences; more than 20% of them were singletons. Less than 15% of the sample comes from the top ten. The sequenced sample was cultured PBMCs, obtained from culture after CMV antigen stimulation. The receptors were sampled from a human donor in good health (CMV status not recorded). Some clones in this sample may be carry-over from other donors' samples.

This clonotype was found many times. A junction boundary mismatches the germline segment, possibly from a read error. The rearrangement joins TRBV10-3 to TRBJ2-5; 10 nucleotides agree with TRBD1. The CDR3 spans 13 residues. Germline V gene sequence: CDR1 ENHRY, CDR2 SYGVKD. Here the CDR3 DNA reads TGTGCCATCAGTGACTCGAAGGGACAGGGGACCTCCTTC. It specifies CAISDSKGQGTSF.

This CDR3 is CATSARTSGSEDTQYF. The CDR3 DNA sequence: TGTGCCACCAGTGCTAGGACTAGCGGGAGCGAAGATACGCAGTATTTT. The chain has TRBV24-1 and TRBJ2-3, with TRBD2 matching 13 bases. Germline CDR1 and CDR2: KGHDR and SFDVKD. CDR3 size: 16 residues. Trimming cost V 5 bases and J 5 bases; bases outside gene matches: 6.

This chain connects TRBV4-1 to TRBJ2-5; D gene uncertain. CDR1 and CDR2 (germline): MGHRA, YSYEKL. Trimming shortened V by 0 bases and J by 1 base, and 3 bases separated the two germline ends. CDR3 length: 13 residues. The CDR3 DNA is TGCGCCAGCAGCCAAGAGGCCCAAGAGACCCAGTACTTC. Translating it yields CASSQEAQETQYF.

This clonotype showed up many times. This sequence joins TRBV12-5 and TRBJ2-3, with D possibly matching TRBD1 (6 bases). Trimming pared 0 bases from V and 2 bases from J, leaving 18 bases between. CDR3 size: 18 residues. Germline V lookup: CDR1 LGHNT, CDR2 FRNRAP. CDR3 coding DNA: TGTGCTAGTGGTTTGGTCACGTCCTCGGGACATGACACAGATACGCAGTATTTT. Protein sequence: CASGLVTSSGHDTDTQYF.

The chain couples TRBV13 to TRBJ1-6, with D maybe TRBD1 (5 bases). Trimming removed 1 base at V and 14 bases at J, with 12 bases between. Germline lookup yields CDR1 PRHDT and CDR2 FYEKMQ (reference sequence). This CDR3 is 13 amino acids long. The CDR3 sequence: CASSLARDAALHF. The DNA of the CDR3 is TGTGCCAGCAGCTTAGCCAGGGATGCGGCCCTCCACTTT.

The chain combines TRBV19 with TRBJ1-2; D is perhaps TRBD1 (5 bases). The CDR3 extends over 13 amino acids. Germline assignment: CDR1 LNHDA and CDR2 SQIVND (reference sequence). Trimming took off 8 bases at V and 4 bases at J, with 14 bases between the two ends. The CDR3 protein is CASGTGVFYGYTF. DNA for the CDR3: TGTGCCAGTGGGACGGGAGTATTCTATGGCTACACCTTC.

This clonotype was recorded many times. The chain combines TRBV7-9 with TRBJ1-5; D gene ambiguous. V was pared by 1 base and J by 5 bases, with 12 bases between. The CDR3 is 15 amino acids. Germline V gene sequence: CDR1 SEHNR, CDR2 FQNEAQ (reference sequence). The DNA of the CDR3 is TGTGCCAGCAGCTTAGACCGACCCGATCATCAGCCCCAGCATTTT. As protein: CASSLDRPDHQPQHF. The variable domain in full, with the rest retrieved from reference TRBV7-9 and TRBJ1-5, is DTGVSQNPRHKITKRGQNVTFRCDPISEHNRLYWYRQTLGQGPEFLTYFQNEAQLEKSRLLSDRFSAERPKGSFSTLEIQRTEQGDSAMYLCASSLDRPDHQPQHFGDGTRLSIL.

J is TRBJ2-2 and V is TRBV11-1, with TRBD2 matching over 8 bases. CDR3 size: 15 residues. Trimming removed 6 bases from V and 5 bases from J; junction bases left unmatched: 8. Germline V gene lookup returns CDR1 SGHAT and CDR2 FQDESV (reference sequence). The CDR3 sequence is CASRKGLATTGELFF. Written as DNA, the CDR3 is TGTGCCAGCAGAAAAGGACTAGCAACGACCGGGGAGCTGTTTTTT. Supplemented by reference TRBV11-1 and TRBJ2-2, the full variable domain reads EAEVAQSPRYKITEKSQAVAFWCDPISGHATLYWYRQILGQGPELLVQFQDESVVDDSQLPKDRFSAERLKGVDSTLKIQPAELGDSAMYLCASRKGLATTGELFFGEGSRLTVL.

CDR3 sequence reads: CASSVLTSGSPHEQFF. Written as DNA, the CDR3 is TGTGCCAGTAGTGTTCTCACTAGCGGGAGCCCCCATGAGCAGTTCTTC. This chain connects TRBV19 to TRBJ2-1; 11 nucleotides align to TRBD2. Germline V gene lookup returns CDR1 LNHDA and CDR2 SQIVND (reference sequence). Trimming cost V 5 bases and J 8 bases; bases outside gene matches: 11. The CDR3 covers 16 residues.

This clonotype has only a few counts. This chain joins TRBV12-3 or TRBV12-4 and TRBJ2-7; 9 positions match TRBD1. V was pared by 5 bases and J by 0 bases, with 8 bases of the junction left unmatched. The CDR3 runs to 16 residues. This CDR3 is CASSPGTGSSSYEQYF. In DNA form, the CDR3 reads TGTGCCAGCAGTCCCGGGACAGGGTCCAGCTCCTACGAGCAGTACTTC.

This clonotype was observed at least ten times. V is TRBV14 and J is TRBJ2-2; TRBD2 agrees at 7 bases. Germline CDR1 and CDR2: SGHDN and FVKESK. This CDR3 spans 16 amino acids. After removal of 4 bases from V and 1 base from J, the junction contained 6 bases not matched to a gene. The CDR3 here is CASSPLAGWNTGELFF. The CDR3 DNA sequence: TGTGCCAGCAGCCCATTAGCGGGTTGGAACACCGGGGAGCTGTTTTTT.

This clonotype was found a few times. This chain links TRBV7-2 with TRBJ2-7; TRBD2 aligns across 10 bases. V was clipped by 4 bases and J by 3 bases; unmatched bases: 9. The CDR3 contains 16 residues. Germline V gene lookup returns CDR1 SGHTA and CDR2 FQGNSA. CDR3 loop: CASSSPLAGAGYEQYV. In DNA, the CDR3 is TGTGCCAGCAGCTCCCCGCTAGCGGGGGCGGGCTACGAGCAGTACGTC.

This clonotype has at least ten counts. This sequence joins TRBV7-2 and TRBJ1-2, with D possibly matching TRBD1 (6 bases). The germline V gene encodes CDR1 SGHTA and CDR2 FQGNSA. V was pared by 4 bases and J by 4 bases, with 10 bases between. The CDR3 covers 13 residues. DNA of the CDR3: TGTGCCAGCAGCTCGACAGGCTCCTATGGCTACACCTTC. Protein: CASSSTGSYGYTF.

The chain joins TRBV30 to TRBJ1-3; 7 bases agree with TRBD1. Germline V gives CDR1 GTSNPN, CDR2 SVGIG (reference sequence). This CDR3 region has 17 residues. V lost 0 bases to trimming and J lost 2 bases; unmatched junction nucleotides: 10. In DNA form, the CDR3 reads TGTGCCTGGAGTGTAGACGGGCTCAGGGGGACTGGAAACACCATATATTTT. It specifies CAWSVDGLRGTGNTIYF.

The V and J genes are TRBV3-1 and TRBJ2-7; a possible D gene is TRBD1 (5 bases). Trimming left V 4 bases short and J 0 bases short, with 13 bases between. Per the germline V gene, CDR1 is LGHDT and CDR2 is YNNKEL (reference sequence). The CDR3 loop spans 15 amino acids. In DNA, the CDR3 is TGTGCCAGCAGCCCAGGGATAGTGGCCTCCTACGAGCAGTACTTC. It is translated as CASSPGIVASYEQYF.

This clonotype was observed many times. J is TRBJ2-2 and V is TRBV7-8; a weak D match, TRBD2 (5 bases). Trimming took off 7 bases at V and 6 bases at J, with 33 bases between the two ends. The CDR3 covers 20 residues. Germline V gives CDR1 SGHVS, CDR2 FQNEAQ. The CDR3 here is CASIPTANIPGWGRAGELFF. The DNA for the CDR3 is TGTGCCAGCATTCCCACAGCGAACATCCCGGGGTGGGGTCGGGCCGGGGAGCTGTTTTTT.

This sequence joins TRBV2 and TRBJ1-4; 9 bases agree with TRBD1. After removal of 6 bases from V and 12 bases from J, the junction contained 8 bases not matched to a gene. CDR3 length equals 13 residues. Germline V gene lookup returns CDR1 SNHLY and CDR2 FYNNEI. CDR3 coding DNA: TGTGCCAGCAGGGCTTCGACAGGGGGTCAACTGTTTTTT. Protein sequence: CASRASTGGQLFF.

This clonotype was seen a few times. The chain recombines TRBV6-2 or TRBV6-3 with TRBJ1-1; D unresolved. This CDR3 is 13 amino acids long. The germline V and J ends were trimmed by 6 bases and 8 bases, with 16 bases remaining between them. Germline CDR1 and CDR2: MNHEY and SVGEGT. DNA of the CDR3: TGTGCCAGCAGCCGAGGACCCGAGGCGGAAGCTTTCTTT. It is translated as CASSRGPEAEAFF.

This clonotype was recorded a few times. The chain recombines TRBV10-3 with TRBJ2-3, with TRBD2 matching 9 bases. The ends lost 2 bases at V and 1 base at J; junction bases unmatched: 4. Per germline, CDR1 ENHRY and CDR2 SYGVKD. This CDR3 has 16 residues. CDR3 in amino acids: CAISEASGTRTDTQYF. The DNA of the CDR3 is TGTGCCATCAGTGAGGCTAGCGGGACCCGCACAGATACGCAGTATTTT.

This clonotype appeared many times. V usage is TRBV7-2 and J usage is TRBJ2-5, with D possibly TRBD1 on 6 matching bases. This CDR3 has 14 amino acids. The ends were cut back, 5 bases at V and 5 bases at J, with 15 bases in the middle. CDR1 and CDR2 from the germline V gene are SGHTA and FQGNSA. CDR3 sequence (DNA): TGTGCCAGCAGCCATGGACAGTGGAGGGAGACCCAGTACTTC. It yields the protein CASSHGQWRETQYF.

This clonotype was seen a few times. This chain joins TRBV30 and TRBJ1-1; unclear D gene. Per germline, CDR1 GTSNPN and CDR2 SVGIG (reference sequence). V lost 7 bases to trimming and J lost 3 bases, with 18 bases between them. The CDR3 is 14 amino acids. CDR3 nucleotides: TGTGCCTATAAGCCTGGGGTTTGGGACACTGAAGCTTTCTTT. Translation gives CAYKPGVWDTEAFF.

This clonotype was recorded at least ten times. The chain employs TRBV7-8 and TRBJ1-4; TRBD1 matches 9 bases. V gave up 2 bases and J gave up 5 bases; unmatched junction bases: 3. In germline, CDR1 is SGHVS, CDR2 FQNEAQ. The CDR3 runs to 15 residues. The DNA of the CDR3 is TGTGCCAGCAGCTTAACCGGGACAGGGAATGAAAAACTGTTTTTT. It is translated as CASSLTGTGNEKLFF. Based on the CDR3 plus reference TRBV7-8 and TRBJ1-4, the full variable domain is GAGVSQSPRYKVAKRGQDVALRCDPISGHVSLFWYQQALGQGPEFLTYFQNEAQLDKSGLPSDRFFAERPEGSVSTLKIQRTQQEDSAVYLCASSLTGTGNEKLFFGSGTQLSVL.

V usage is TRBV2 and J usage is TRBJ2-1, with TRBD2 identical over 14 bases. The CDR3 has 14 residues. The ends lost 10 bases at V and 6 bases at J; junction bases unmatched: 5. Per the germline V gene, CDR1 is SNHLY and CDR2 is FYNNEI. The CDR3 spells CATAGLAGVNEQFF. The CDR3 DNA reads TGTGCCACCGCGGGACTAGCGGGAGTCAATGAGCAGTTCTTC.

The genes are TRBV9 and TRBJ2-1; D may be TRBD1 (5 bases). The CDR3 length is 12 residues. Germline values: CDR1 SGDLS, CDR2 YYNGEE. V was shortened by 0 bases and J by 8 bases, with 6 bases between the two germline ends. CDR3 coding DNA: TGTGCCAGCAGCGTAGTAGGGGATGAGCAGTTCTTC. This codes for CASSVVGDEQFF.

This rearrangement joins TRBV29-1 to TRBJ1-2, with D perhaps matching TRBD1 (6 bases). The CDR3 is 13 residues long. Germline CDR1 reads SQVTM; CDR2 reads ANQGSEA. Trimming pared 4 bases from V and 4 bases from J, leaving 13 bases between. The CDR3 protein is CSVAHTGSYGYTF. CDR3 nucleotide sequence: TGCAGCGTTGCCCATACAGGGTCCTATGGCTACACCTTC.

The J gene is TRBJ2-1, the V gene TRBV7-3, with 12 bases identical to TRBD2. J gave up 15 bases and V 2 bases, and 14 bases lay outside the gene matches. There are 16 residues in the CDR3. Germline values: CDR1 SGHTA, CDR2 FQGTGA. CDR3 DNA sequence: TGTGCCAGCAGCTTAGGGCTAGCGGGAGGGCCCGCGGCGATGTTCTTC. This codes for CASSLGLAGGPAAMFF.

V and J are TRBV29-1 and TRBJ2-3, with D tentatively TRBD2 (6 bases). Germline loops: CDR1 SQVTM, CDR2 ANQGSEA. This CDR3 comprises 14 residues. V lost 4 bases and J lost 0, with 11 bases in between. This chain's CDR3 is CSVAVAASTDTQYF. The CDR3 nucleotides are TGCAGCGTTGCGGTAGCGGCTAGCACAGATACGCAGTATTTT.

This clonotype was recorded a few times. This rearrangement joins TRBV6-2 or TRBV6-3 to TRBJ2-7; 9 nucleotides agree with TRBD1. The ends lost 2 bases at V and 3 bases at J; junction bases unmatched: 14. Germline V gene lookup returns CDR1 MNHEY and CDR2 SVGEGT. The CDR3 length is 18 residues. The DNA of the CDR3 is TGTGCCAGCAGTTACCGGATTGGCGGACAGGGGCCCCTCTACGAGCAGTACTTC. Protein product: CASSYRIGGQGPLYEQYF.

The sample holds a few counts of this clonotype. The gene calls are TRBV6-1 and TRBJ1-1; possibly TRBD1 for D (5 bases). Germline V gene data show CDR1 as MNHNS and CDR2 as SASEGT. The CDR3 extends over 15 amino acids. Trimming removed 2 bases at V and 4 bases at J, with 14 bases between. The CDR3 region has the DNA TGTGCCAGCAGTGAAATTGTCAGGGATTTCACTGAAGCTTTCTTT. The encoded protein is CASSEIVRDFTEAFF.

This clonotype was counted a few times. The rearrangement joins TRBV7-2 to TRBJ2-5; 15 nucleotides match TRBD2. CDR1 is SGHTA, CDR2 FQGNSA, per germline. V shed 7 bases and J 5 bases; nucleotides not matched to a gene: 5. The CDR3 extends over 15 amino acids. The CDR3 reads CASIMGLAGGETQYF. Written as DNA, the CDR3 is TGTGCCAGCATAATGGGACTAGCGGGAGGCGAGACCCAGTACTTC.